The rows below give T cell receptor beta chains drawn from one sample of a study of blood T cell repertoires in COVID-19. This table comes from immunoSEQ multiplex PCR, and its TCRdb copy is limited to in-frame clones, with some not included. The sample yields 90,000 to 150,000 clones, 82% seen once. The sequenced material came from peripheral blood. Source of these receptors: a human donor in a cohort sampled during active COVID-19. CDR3s include the opening cysteine and the closing phenylalanine or tryptophan. A D gene is named only where the DNA matches it firmly. Only some rows state a clone size, as once, few, many or a class for expanded clones.

>TRBJ1-2|-|TRBV15|-
TGTGCCACCAGCAGAGATTGGGAGGATGGCTACACCTTC
CATSRDWEDGYTF
>TRBJ2-7|-|TRBV19|TRBD1
TGTGCCAGTAGTATAAGGACAGGGGCCTACGAGCAGTACTTC
CASSIRTGAYEQYF
>TRBJ2-1|once|TRBV3-1/TRBV3-2|TRBD2
TGTGCCAGCAGCCAAGTACGGGGGGGGTACAATGAGCAGTTCTTC
CASSQVRGGYNEQFF
>TRBJ2-1|-|TRBV29-1|-
TGCAGCGTTGATATCGGCGGAGGGCAGTTCTTC
CSVDIGGGQFF
>TRBJ1-1|-|TRBV6-5|-
TGTGCCAGCAAGAGGACAGCGAACACTGAAGCTTTCTTT
CASKRTANTEAFF
>TRBJ1-4|-|TRBV19|-
TGTGCCAGTAGTACACGACAGCAACAGACAGGAATATTTGAAAAACTGTTTTTT
CASSTRQQQTGIFEKLFF
>TRBJ1-2|-|TRBV28|TRBD1
TGTGCCAGCAGTTTTGGGACAGGGGGTTTGGGCTACACCTTC
CASSFGTGGLGYTF
>TRBJ2-5|-|TRBV9|-
TGTGCCAGCAGCGGAGGCGACTTGCAAGAGACCCAGTACTTC
CASSGGDLQETQYF
>TRBJ2-3|-|TRBV20-1|-
TGCAGTGCTAGTCCCACAAGCACAGATACGCAGTATTTT
CSASPTSTDTQYF
>TRBJ2-1|-|TRBV27|-
TGTGCCAGCATCTCCTTTTACAATGAGCAGTTCTTC
CASISFYNEQFF
>TRBJ1-1|-|TRBV6-6|-
TGTGCCAGCAGTTACTCGCGCGGGGCCCAGACTGAAGCTTTCTTT
CASSYSRGAQTEAFF
>TRBJ2-7|few|TRBV2|-
TGTGCCAGCAACGTGGGGAGGACCTACGAGCAGTACTTC
CASNVGRTYEQYF
>TRBJ2-7|-|TRBV29-1|TRBD1
TGCAGCCTAAGATGGGACAGGAGCTCCTACGAGCAGTACTTC
CSLRWDRSSYEQYF
>TRBJ1-5|once|TRBV6-5|-
TGTGCCAGCAGACTCGACAGTGCTCAGCCCCAGCATTTT
CASRLDSAQPQHF
>TRBJ1-2|-|TRBV20-1|-
TGCAGTGCTAGATCACTGGATGGCTACACCTTC
CSARSLDGYTF
>TRBJ2-5|-|TRBV7-9|TRBD1
TGTGCCAGCAGCCGAAGGACAGGCCAGGAGATCCAGTACTTC
CASSRRTGQEIQYF
>TRBJ2-7|few|TRBV21-1|-
TGTGCCAGCAGCAAAGCGCTTTTTTGGGTGGACAGGTACTACGAGCAGTACTTC
CASSKALFWVDRYYEQYF
>TRBJ2-5|-|TRBV10-3|TRBD2
TGTGCCATCAGTAGAGGGGCACTAGCGGGGGAAGAGACCCAGTACTTC
CAISRGALAGEETQYF
>TRBJ2-4|-|TRBV3-1/TRBV3-2|-
TGTGCCAGCAGCCAAGATTTCAGGGCAACAAACATTCAGTACTTC
CASSQDFRATNIQYF
>TRBJ1-2|-|TRBV6-6|TRBD1
TGTGCCAGCAGAGGACAGGGAATTGGGGGCTACACCTTC
CASRGQGIGGYTF
>TRBJ2-3|-|TRBV11-3|TRBD1
TGTGCCAGCAGCTTCGGACAGGCGGGAGATACGCAGTATTTT
CASSFGQAGDTQYF
>TRBJ2-3|-|TRBV9|TRBD1
TGTGCCAGCAGCGTAGGGGGGACAGGGTCTACAGATACGCAGTATTTT
CASSVGGTGSTDTQYF
>TRBJ1-6|-|TRBV10-3|-
TGTGCCACCGTACAGGGCCCTGTCTCACCCCTCCACTTT
CATVQGPVSPLHF
>TRBJ2-3|-|TRBV10-3|-
TGTGCCATCACCGGCGGGGCTAGCACAGATACGCAGTATTTT
CAITGGASTDTQYF
>TRBJ2-7|-|TRBV6-5|TRBD1
TGTGCCAGCAGAAGAACCGGGACAGGTTTCTCCGAGCAGTACTTC
CASRRTGTGFSEQYF
>TRBJ2-7|-|TRBV10-3|-
TGTGCCATCAGTGAGTCGCGACAACCCTACGAGCAGTACTTC
CAISESRQPYEQYF
>TRBJ2-7|once|TRBV28|-
TGTGCCAGCAGTTTCAGCTTGGCAGGGCTGTCCTACGAGCAGTACTTC
CASSFSLAGLSYEQYF
>TRBJ2-5|-|TRBV15|TRBD1
TGTGCCACCAGCAGAGGGGGACAGGGACAAGAGACCCAGTACTTC
CATSRGGQGQETQYF
>TRBJ2-2|-|TRBV5-1|-
TGCGCCAGCAGCTTGGCCCAGGGGAACACCGGGGAGCTGTTTTTT
CASSLAQGNTGELFF
>TRBJ1-4|-|TRBV4-3|TRBD1
TGCGCCAGCAGCCAGACAGGGAGGTATAATGAAAAACTGTTTTTT
CASSQTGRYNEKLFF
>TRBJ1-3|-|TRBV4-3|-
TGCGCCAGCAGCCCCCAGGGAACAGCTGGAAACACCATATATTTT
CASSPQGTAGNTIYF
>TRBJ1-2|-|TRBV5-4|-
TGTGCCAGCAGCTTGGCCGGAGGGTCCTATGGCTACACCTTC
CASSLAGGSYGYTF
>TRBJ1-1|-|TRBV11-2|-
TGTGCCAGCAGCTTAGCCGGGGGCACTGAAGCTTTCTTT
CASSLAGGTEAFF
>TRBJ2-5|once|TRBV6-2/TRBV6-3|TRBD2
TGTGCCAGCAGTTACCCTTCGCTAGCGGGGGGGCCCGGGAAGCTGGAGACCCAGTACTTC
CASSYPSLAGGPGKLETQYF
>TRBJ1-2|-|TRBV28|TRBD1
TGTGCCAGCAGTTTAGACAGGGGAGCCTATGGCTACACCTTC
CASSLDRGAYGYTF
>TRBJ1-2|-|TRBV3-1/TRBV3-2|-
TGTGCCAGCAGCCAAATACAGGGCTCAAACTATGGCTACACCTTC
CASSQIQGSNYGYTF
>TRBJ1-1|-|TRBV20-1|-
TGCAGTGTCCTCAAGGAGGTAGGGGCTTTCTTT
CSVLKEVGAFF
>TRBJ2-5|few|TRBV10-1|-
TGCGCCAGCAGCAGGACTCAGGACCCCGAGACCCAGTACTTC
CASSRTQDPETQYF
>TRBJ1-4|-|TRBV6-2/TRBV6-3|-
TGTGCCAGCAGTTGGCAGGGGCCAACTAATGAAAAACTGTTTTTT
CASSWQGPTNEKLFF
>TRBJ2-3|once|TRBV6-6|TRBD2
TGTGCCAGCTTGCTAGCGGGCACAGATACGCAGTATTTT
CASLLAGTDTQYF
>TRBJ2-7|-|TRBV25-1|TRBD1
TGTGCCAGCGAGGGGACAGGGATCTCCTACGAGCAGTACTTC
CASEGTGISYEQYF
>TRBJ1-2|-|TRBV18|TRBD1
TGTGCCAGCTCACCTACTCCTACTACAGGGGCCTATGGCTACACCTTC
CASSPTPTTGAYGYTF
>TRBJ1-2|-|TRBV5-6|-
TGTGCCAGCAGCAGACAGATAGCCACCTATGGCTACACCTTC
CASSRQIATYGYTF
>TRBJ2-1|-|TRBV21-1|-
TGTGCCAGCAGCGGACCGGGACACCGGACTAGGCAGCGCAATGAGCAGTTCTTC
CASSGPGHRTRQRNEQFF